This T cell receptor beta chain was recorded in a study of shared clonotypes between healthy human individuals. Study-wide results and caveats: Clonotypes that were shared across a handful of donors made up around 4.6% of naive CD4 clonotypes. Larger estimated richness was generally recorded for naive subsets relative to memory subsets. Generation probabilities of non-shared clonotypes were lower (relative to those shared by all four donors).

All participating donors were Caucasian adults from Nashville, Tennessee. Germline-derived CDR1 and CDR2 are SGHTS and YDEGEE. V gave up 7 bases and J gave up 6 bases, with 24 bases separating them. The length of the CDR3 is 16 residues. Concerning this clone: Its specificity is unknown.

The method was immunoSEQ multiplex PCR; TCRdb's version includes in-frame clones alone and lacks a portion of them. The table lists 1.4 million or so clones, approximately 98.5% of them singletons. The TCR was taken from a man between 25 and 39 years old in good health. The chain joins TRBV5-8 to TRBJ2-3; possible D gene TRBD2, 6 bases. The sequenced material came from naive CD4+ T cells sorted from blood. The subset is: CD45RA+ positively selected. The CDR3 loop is CASRTPGVGPLDTQYF. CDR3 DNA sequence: TGTGCCAGCCGCACGCCGGGGGTCGGCCCCTTGGATACGCAGTATTTT.